Given below is one T cell receptor beta chain in context. The protocol was immunoSEQ multiplex PCR, while the TCRdb copy is restricted to in-frame clones and leaves out a portion. The table records about 67,000 clones, around 92% of them present only once. This sample is drawn from a study of T cells after somatic rescue of genetic block. The receptor's source is a man between 35 and 55 years old. Sequences were obtained from peripheral blood mononuclear cells (PBMCs).

The chain's CDR3 is CASSSGQGGPYNEQFF. For the CDR3, the DNA is TGCGCCAGCAGCTCCGGACAGGGGGGCCCCTACAATGAGCAGTTCTTC. This rearrangement joins TRBV5-1 to TRBJ2-1; TRBD1 matches at 10 bases. The CDR3 runs to 16 residues. The V and J ends lost 3 bases and 2 bases, in that order; junction bases with no gene match: 5. CDR1 and CDR2 from the germline V gene are SGHRS and YFSETQ. Looking up the rest from reference TRBV5-1 and TRBJ2-1 gives the full variable domain: KAGVTQTPRYLIKTRGQQVTLSCSPISGHRSVSWYQQTPGQGLQFLFEYFSETQRNKGNFPGRFSGRQFSNSRSEMNVSTLELGDSALYLCASSSGQGGPYNEQFFGPGTRLTVL.